One and the same sample provided the 9 T cell receptor beta chains below, sequenced in a study of T-cell reconstitution after alpha-beta-depleted transplantation in children. Library preparation (for TCRbeta) was performed with unique molecular identifiers. TCRdb processed the PCR reads anew with MiXCR; each CDR3 protein has one entry. The sample records some 400,000 distinct CDR3 sequences, around 21% being singletons. Specimen: PBMCs from the stem cell graft donor, collected from the stem cell graft. The receptors here all came from a human donor who donated a stem cell graft to a child with acute myeloid leukemia.

This rearrangement joins TRBV20-1 to TRBJ2-7; maybe TRBD1 (6 bases). Trimming pared 2 bases from V and 7 bases from J, leaving 12 bases between. Germline values: CDR1 DFQATT, CDR2 SNEGSKA (reference sequence). The CDR3 extends over 12 amino acids. The CDR3 is CSARNPDREQYF. The DNA for the CDR3 is TGCAGTGCTAGAAACCCCGACAGGGAGCAGTACTTC.

This clonotype has only a few counts. The rearrangement uses TRBV29-1 and TRBJ2-7, with 10 bases fitting TRBD2. Germline trimming cut 0 bases from V and 6 bases from J; bases unmatched to any gene: 8. The CDR3 is made up of 15 amino acids. CDR1 and CDR2 from the germline V gene are SQVTM and ANQGSEA. The CDR3 region is CSVEDQGLAGAEQYF. The CDR3 DNA sequence: TGCAGCGTTGAAGATCAAGGGCTAGCGGGAGCCGAGCAGTACTTC.

This chain connects TRBV30 to TRBJ2-1; D is unclear. In germline, CDR1 is GTSNPN, CDR2 SVGIG (reference sequence). Deletions cut 5 bases from V and 1 base from J, with 12 bases between. The CDR3 has 14 amino acids. Here the CDR3 DNA reads TGTGCCTGGGACGGGCGTCTTTCCTACAATGAGCAGTTCTTC. Its protein product is CAWDGRLSYNEQFF.

J is TRBJ1-5 and V is TRBV30, with D uncertain. The CDR3 sequence is 14 residues long. The V gene lost 4 bases and the J gene lost 0 bases, with 10 bases spanning the gap. Germline V CDR1 and CDR2: GTSNPN, SVGIG (reference sequence). DNA for the CDR3: TGTGCCTGGAACCCAGCGTATAGCAATCAGCCCCAGCATTTT. This translates into CAWNPAYSNQPQHF.

This clonotype has ten or more counts. The gene calls are TRBV29-1 and TRBJ2-7; the D gene is possibly TRBD1 (5 bases). The CDR3 is 11 amino acids. V was cut by 4 bases and J by 3 bases, with 7 bases left in between. Germline V CDR1 and CDR2: SQVTM, ANQGSEA. The CDR3 DNA reads as TGCAGCGTTGGGGGCAGCTACGAGCAGTACTTC. Its translation: CSVGGSYEQYF.

This clonotype has a single count. The chain recombines TRBV5-1 with TRBJ1-1; the D gene is possibly TRBD1 (6 bases). Germline V lookup: CDR1 SGHRS, CDR2 YFSETQ. CDR3 size: 14 residues. V lost 1 base and J 4 bases, leaving 11 bases between the germline ends. CDR3 DNA sequence: TGCGCCAGCAGCTTGACAGGGATGAGCACTGAAGCTTTCTTT. Translation: CASSLTGMSTEAFF. Supplemented by reference TRBV5-1 and TRBJ1-1, the full variable domain reads KAGVTQTPRYLIKTRGQQVTLSCSPISGHRSVSWYQQTPGQGLQFLFEYFSETQRNKGNFPGRFSGRQFSNSRSEMNVSTLELGDSALYLCASSLTGMSTEAFFGQGTRLTVV.

The chain is built from TRBV2 and TRBJ1-1; no clear D. This CDR3 is 13 amino acids long. The germline V gene has CDR1 SNHLY and CDR2 FYNNEI. Trimming took 6 bases from V and 6 from J, leaving 14 bases between them. For the CDR3, the DNA is TGTGCCAGCAGAGACGACGCCGGCGCTGAAGCTTTCTTT. It is translated as CASRDDAGAEAFF. The full variable domain, in which reference TRBV2 and TRBJ1-1 provide the parts outside the CDR3, is EPEVTQTPSHQVTQMGQEVILRCVPISNHLYFYWYRQILGQKVEFLVSFYNNEISEKSEIFDDQFSVERPDGSNFTLKIRSTKLEDSAMYFCASRDDAGAEAFFGQGTRLTVV.

This clonotype was seen only a few times. This chain connects TRBV7-2 to TRBJ2-2; D uncertain. Germline V gene lookup returns CDR1 SGHTA and CDR2 FQGNSA. The CDR3 sequence is 13 residues long. V dropped 5 bases and J dropped 2 bases, with 6 bases sitting between them. CDR3 bases: TGTGCCAGCAGCACCATTAACACCGGGGAGCTGTTTTTT. This encodes CASSTINTGELFF.

This clonotype was picked up a small number of times. The rearrangement links TRBV10-3 to TRBJ1-1; the D gene is possibly TRBD1 (5 bases). V shed 6 bases and J shed 1 base, with 15 bases lying between them. Germline assignment: CDR1 ENHRY and CDR2 SYGVKD. CDR3 length: 15 amino acids. The CDR3 DNA sequence: TGTGCCATCAGCCTTCTGGGGCAGGGGAACACTGAAGCTTTCTTT. This gives the protein CAISLLGQGNTEAFF.